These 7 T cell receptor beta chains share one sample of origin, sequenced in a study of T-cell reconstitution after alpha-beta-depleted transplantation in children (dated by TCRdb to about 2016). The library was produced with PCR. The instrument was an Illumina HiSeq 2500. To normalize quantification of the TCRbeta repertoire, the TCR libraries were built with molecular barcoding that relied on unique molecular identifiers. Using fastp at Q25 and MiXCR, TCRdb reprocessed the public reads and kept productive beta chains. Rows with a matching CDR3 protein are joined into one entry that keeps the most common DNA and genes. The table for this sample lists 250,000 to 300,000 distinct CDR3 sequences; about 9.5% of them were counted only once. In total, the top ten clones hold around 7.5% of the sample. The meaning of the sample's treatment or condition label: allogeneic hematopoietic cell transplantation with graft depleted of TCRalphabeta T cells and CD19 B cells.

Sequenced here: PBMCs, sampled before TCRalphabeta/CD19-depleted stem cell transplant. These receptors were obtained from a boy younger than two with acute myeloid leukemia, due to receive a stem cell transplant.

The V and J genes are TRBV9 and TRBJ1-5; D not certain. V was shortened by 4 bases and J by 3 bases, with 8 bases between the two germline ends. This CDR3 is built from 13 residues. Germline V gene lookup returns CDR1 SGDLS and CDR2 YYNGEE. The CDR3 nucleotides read TGTGCCAGCAGCAGCCAGCCCAATCAGCCCCAGCATTTT. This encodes CASSSQPNQPQHF.

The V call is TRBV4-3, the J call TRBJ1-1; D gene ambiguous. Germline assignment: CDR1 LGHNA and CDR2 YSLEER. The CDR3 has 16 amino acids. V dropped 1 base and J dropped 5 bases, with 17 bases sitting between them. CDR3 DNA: TGCGCCAGCAGCCAAGGGACCGGGCCGGAGATTACTGAAGCTTTCTTT. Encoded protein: CASSQGTGPEITEAFF.

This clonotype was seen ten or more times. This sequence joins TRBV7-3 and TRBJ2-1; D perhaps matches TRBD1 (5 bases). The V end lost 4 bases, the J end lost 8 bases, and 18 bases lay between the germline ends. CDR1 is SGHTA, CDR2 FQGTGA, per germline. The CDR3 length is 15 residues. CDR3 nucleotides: TGTGCCAGCAGCTCTCTAGTCCAAGCGACAGATGAGCAGTTCTTC. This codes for CASSSLVQATDEQFF.

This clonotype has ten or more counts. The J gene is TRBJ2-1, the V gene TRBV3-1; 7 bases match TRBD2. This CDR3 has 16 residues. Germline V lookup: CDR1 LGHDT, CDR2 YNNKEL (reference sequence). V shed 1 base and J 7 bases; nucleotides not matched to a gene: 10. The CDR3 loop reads CASSQGGAGWRNEQFF. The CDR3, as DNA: TGTGCCAGCAGCCAAGGTGGAGCGGGGTGGCGAAATGAGCAGTTCTTC.

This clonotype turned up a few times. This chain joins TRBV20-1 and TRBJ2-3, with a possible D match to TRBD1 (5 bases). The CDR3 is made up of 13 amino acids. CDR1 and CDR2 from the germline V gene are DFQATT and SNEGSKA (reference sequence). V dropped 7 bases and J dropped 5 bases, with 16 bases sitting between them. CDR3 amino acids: CSGSAGRLDTQYF. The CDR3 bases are TGCAGTGGGAGCGCAGGGCGGCTAGATACGCAGTATTTT.

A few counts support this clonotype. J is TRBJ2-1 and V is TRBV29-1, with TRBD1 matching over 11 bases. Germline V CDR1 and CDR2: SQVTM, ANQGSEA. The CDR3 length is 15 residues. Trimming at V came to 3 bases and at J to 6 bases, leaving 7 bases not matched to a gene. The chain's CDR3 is CSVEGPGQGGNEQFF. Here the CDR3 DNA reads TGCAGCGTTGAGGGGCCGGGACAGGGGGGCAATGAGCAGTTCTTC.

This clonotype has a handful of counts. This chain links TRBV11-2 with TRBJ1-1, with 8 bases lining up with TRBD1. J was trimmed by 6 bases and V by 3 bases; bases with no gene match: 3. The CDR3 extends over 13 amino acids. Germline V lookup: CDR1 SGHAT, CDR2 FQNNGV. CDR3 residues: CASSFSQGAEAFF. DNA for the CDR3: TGTGCCAGCAGCTTTTCACAGGGGGCTGAAGCTTTCTTT.